This TCR beta chain was documented in a study of cytomegalovirus exposure and HLA in healthy donors. Study-level results: Follow-up analysis later connected one missense variant in DCLRE1C with trimming of TCR beta V- and J-genes. Association with HLA alleles at 0.05 false discovery rate was found for 16,951 TCR beta sequences in a later analysis.

The CDR3 contains 13 residues. Germline CDR1 is SQVTM and CDR2 is ANQGSEA. Unmatched junction bases numbered 9, after V lost 6 bases and J lost 7 bases. Only one count was recorded for this clone. Its target is unknown. A multiplex PCR was run with 60 Vbeta primers and 13 Jbeta primers. Original handling: Among the unique TCR beta chains that a later analysis counted, about 85 million in all, roughly 9.9 million were shared. TCRdb's copy holds only in-frame clones and misses some; the assay was immunoSEQ multiplex PCR. Clonal size and the V and J genes are those of that table, whereas D and trimming came from the DNA. The sample consists of approximately 80,000 clones, more than 65% of them appearing once.

V gene TRBV29-1 combines with J gene TRBJ2-5; 9 bases fit TRBD1. The TCR was taken from a woman between 35 and 50 years old in good health and CMV-seropositive. The sample taken for sequencing was PBMCs. Written as DNA, the CDR3 is TGCAGCGTCGGGACAGGGCGTGGAGGGACCCAGTACTTC. It yields the protein CSVGTGRGGTQYF. The full variable domain, rest sourced from reference TRBV29-1 and TRBJ2-5, is SAVISQKPSRDICQRGTSLTIQCQVDSQVTMMFWYRQQPGQSLTLIATANQGSEATYESGFVIDKFPISRPNLTFSTLTVSNMSPEDSSIYLCSVGTGRGGTQYFGPGTRLLVL.